This TCR beta chain stems from a study of OX40 agonist ivuxolimab in advanced cancers. Broader study findings: With doses of 0.1 to 3.0 mg/kg, CD4+ and CD8+ blood T cells had undergone clonal expansion by week 6.

This CDR3 region has 15 residues. Germline lookup yields CDR1 MNHEY and CDR2 SVGAGI. V was clipped by 6 bases and J by 0 bases, with 15 bases between them. Produced via immunoSEQ multiplex PCR; TCRdb's table is partial and in-frame only. The repertoire consists of roughly 100,000 clones, with around 85% occurring once and the leading ten covering around 1.6%. With respect to this clone: As yet, its antigen is unknown.

People who had autoimmune disease history or systemic immunosuppression were excluded. The receptor's source is an adult with an advanced solid tumor such as melanoma, head and neck, liver or kidney cancer. The rearrangement uses TRBV6-5 and TRBJ2-7; D remains unclear. This material consisted of CD4+ or CD8+ T cells sorted from blood, taken in a trial of the OX40 agonist ivuxolimab. The CDR3 DNA reads as TGTGCCAGCAGCCAGCAGGCGGCCAGCTCCTACGAGCAGTACTTC. Translating gives CASSQQAASSYEQYF.